Sequencing of this T cell receptor beta chain was carried out in a study of control samples from healthy donors and cancer patients (dated by TCRdb to the early 2020s). Remarks on this clone: Its antigen is not yet known. One base away there is no much larger clone; base qualities are not given.

The CDR3 runs 12 amino acids, cysteine and phenylalanine included. Just CDR3 DNA is preserved here, 36 bases in frame from base 1. For this chain, trimming is 4 bases at the V end and 8 bases at the J end, and the number of junction bases without a gene match is 3. Receptor amplification or capture employed the immunoSEQ multiplex PCR assay. TCRdb carries this immuneACCESS record with in-frame sequences only. Its versions omit some clonotypes, under half of them owing to an unresolved V gene in the studies checked, with the rest unexplained. A total of 350,000 to 450,000 clones appear in this sample, more than 80% of them only once. 5% to 7% of the sample is taken by the ten largest.

The chain was built from TRBV12-3 or TRBV12-4 and TRBJ1-2, and 8 junction bases match TRBD1. The origin of this receptor is a middle-aged man with head and neck cancer. The sequencing sample was made of PBMCs. This receptor carries the CDR3 CASSYRGYGYTF. The nucleotides read TGTGCCAGCAGTTACAGGGGGTACGGCTACACCTTC.